This TCR beta chain is from a study of T cell repertoires and leukemia-associated antigens (dated by TCRdb to the late 2010s). In terms of the full investigation: About 5.1 to 7 million read pairs and roughly 3.3 to 5.0 million effective reads were obtained per sample, with some 16 million effective reads obtained overall. In vitro peptide stimulation of healthy T cells was used with the aim of identifying the antigen recognized by a TCR Vbeta21 clone previously found in CML patients.

The germline V gene specifies SQVTM as CDR1 and ANQGSEA as CDR2. From the cysteine through the phenylalanine, the CDR3 covers 15 amino acids. Here the CDR3 DNA is all that survives: 45 bases in frame from base 1. V gives up 2 bases and J gives up 4 bases, and the segment between their germline ends measures 14 bases. This clonotype counts as medium-sized (0.01 to 0.1%). The antigen it binds to is not known. There are no base qualities to consult, and no much larger clone falls within one base. Total RNA was extracted from the cultured T cells with TRIzol reagent. TCRbeta libraries were amplified from RNA using 5' rapid amplification of cDNA ends (5'RACE). Before sequencing, library concentration and integrity were assessed using Qubit, an Agilent instrument, and quantitative PCR. Sequencing of qualified libraries was performed on Illumina HiSeq or MiSeq by a commercial service provider. On the study's bioinformatics: TCR sequences in each sample were identified with MiXCR version 1.8.2. To qualify, a clone needed a CDR3 longer than four amino acids, an in-frame nucleotide length, and no stop codon. A read containing the complete CDR3 structure was counted as an effective read. Expanded clones were validated by RT-PCR with 24 Vbeta primers, GeneScan spectratyping, and Sanger sequencing. The public reads were run again by TCRdb, first through fastp at Q25 and then through MiXCR, and only productive beta chains were kept. Each CDR3 protein gets just one entry, which takes the most common genes and DNA from the rows behind it. These V and J calls originate from TCRdb's pipeline instead of the authors' own analysis. The sample table lists 13,000 to 15,000 distinct CDR3 sequences, about 40% of them with a count of one. The ten largest clones add up to 9.2% of the sample.

What the research found in general, with its limitations: The antigen specificity and function of the expanded clones were not directly tested and needed further investigation. Numbers of Vbeta genes (around 60), Jbeta genes (around 13), VDJ rearrangements and unique CDR3s did not differ significantly among the four groups.

As a first step, CD3+ T cells were rested overnight at roughly 2.5 million cells/mL in RPMI 1640 lacking fetal bovine serum. CD3+ T cells were isolated from PBMCs with MACS immunomagnetic beads following the manufacturer's instructions. Sample: CD3+ T cells sorted from blood and cultured. The chain is encoded by TRBV29-1 joined to TRBJ2-2, and the D gene may be TRBD2, 6 bases matching. This TCR was recovered from a female donor in good health. In nucleotides, the sequence is TGCAGCGTTGAAAAGGGGCGGGGTGCCACCGGGGAGCTGTTTTTT. It is translated as CSVEKGRGATGELFF.